Listed below are T cell receptor beta chains from one sample, sequenced in a study of pediatric ulcerative colitis. The assay was immunoSEQ multiplex PCR, and TCRdb's table has in-frame clones only and misses some. The sample has some 35,000 clones, about 81% seen once. The material sequenced was gut tissue. The receptor set was obtained from a boy younger than 18 with mild ulcerative colitis. The CDR3 runs from the conserved cysteine through the conserved F or W. Each record gives: V gene, J gene, clone size, D gene, CDR3 DNA, CDR3 protein. D genes are given only for firm matches. For some rows the clone size is stated as once, few or many, or as a class when expanded; others skip it.

>TRBV5-6|TRBJ2-7|-|-
TGTGCCAGCAGCCTGAACCCCTCCTACGAGCAGTACTTC
CASSLNPSYEQYF
>TRBV4-1|TRBJ1-5|few|-
TGCGCCAGCAGCCAAGGTCGGGGTCAGCCCCAGCATTTT
CASSQGRGQPQHF
>TRBV10-2|TRBJ1-4|-|-
TGCGCCAGCAGTGAGCGCCGGGAAAAACTGTTTTTT
CASSERREKLFF
>TRBV7-6|TRBJ2-5|-|-
TGTGCCAGCAGCTTAGGTTGGACCCAGTACTTC
CASSLGWTQYF
>TRBV6-5|TRBJ1-1|-|-
TGTGCCAGCAATTTCAAGTGGCCTTTCTTT
CASNFKWPFF
>TRBV19|TRBJ1-5|-|-
TGTGCCAGTAATGACGACAGAACGTATAGCAATCAGCCCCAGCATTTT
CASNDDRTYSNQPQHF
>TRBV30|TRBJ1-2|-|-
TGTGCCTGGAGCGATCTTAACTATGGCTACACCTTC
CAWSDLNYGYTF
>TRBV6-1|TRBJ1-3|-|TRBD1
TGTGCCAGCAGGGACAGGTCCTCTGGAAACACCATATATTTT
CASRDRSSGNTIYF
>TRBV2|TRBJ2-7|few|-
TGTGCCAGCAGTGATGGCAGAGGCGACGAGCAGTACTTC
CASSDGRGDEQYF
>TRBV6-5|TRBJ1-2|-|TRBD1
TGTGCCAGCAGTCCTCAGGGGGCCCCGGTCTATGGCTACACCTTC
CASSPQGAPVYGYTF
>TRBV11-3|TRBJ1-2|-|-
TGTGCCAGCAGCCCGGACGGCAACTATGGCTACACCTTC
CASSPDGNYGYTF
>TRBV5-4|TRBJ2-1|-|TRBD1
TGTGCCAGCAGCCGGACAGGGGGCTACGGTGAGCAGTTCTTC
CASSRTGGYGEQFF
>TRBV4-2|TRBJ2-5|once|-
TGTGCCAGCAGCCAGGGAGCGGGCTCAGAGACCCAGTACTTC
CASSQGAGSETQYF
>TRBV30|TRBJ1-5|-|-
TGTGCCTGGAATCGGGGTGCGGGTAGCAATCAGCCCCAGCATTTT
CAWNRGAGSNQPQHF
>TRBV9|TRBJ1-1|-|TRBD1
TGTGCCAGCAGCGTGAATGTACAGGGGGTCACTGAAGCTTTCTTT
CASSVNVQGVTEAFF
>TRBV19|TRBJ1-2|-|TRBD1
TGTGCCAGTAGTATCTATCGGGGACAGGACTATGGCTACACCTTC
CASSIYRGQDYGYTF
>TRBV9|TRBJ2-5|-|TRBD2
TGTGCCAGCAGCGTGGGCGGGGGAGCTCAAGAGACCCAGTACTTC
CASSVGGGAQETQYF
>TRBV5-1|TRBJ1-6|-|-
TGCGCCAGCAGCTTCGGGGGGGTCAGATCACCCCTCCACTTT
CASSFGGVRSPLHF
>TRBV11-1|TRBJ1-6|-|-
TGTGCCAGCAGCCTAAGTAATTCACCCCTCCACTTT
CASSLSNSPLHF
>TRBV5-1|TRBJ2-3|-|TRBD1
TGCGCCAGCAGCCCACAGGGGGTATTGGCAGATACGCAGTATTTT
CASSPQGVLADTQYF
>TRBV5-1|TRBJ1-2|-|TRBD1
TGCGCCAGCAGCCCCGGGACAGGCCTTACCTATGGCTACACCTTC
CASSPGTGLTYGYTF
>TRBV5-4|TRBJ2-3|once|TRBD2
TGTGCCAGCAGCTTACTAGCGGGGGGAGGAACGCAGTATTTT
CASSLLAGGGTQYF
>TRBV5-1|TRBJ2-5|once|-
TGCGCCAGCAGCTTCAGGGAGACCCAGTACTTC
CASSFRETQYF
>TRBV27|TRBJ1-5|-|TRBD1
TGTGCCAGCAGAAAGACAGGGGGCAATCAGCCCCAGCATTTT
CASRKTGGNQPQHF
>TRBV2|TRBJ1-1|-|TRBD1
TGTGCCAGCCTGCGAGGACAGGGGGCAGGGGAAGCTTTCTTT
CASLRGQGAGEAFF
>TRBV5-1|TRBJ1-2|-|TRBD1
TGCGCCAGCAGCTTTCTTAGGACAGGGGAAGATGGCTACACCTTC
CASSFLRTGEDGYTF
>TRBV18|TRBJ2-3|-|-
TGTGCCAGCTCACCGTCGTTCCGGGGCGCAGATACGCAGTATTTT
CASSPSFRGADTQYF
>TRBV29-1|TRBJ2-3|few|TRBD2
TGCAGCGTTGACCCTAGCGGTACAGATACGCAGTATTTT
CSVDPSGTDTQYF
>TRBV5-1|TRBJ1-2|-|-
TGCGCCAGCAGCGTAGACCTGGGACGGCCAAACTATGGCTACACCTTC
CASSVDLGRPNYGYTF
>TRBV27|TRBJ1-1|-|-
TGTGCCAGCCGTACCCGGGACCAACGGAACACTGAAGCTTTCTTT
CASRTRDQRNTEAFF
>TRBV9|TRBJ2-3|-|-
TGTGCCAGCAACCTCCCGGACAGCCCCACAGATACGCAGTATTTT
CASNLPDSPTDTQYF
>TRBV7-2|TRBJ2-1|-|-
TGTGCCAGCAGCCAAGTAGGCGGGAACGGACTTGAGCAGTTCTTC
CASSQVGGNGLEQFF
>TRBV15|TRBJ1-3|-|-
TGTGCCACCAGCAGAGATCTCGGCTCTGGAAACACCATATATTTT
CATSRDLGSGNTIYF
>TRBV30|TRBJ2-5|-|-
TGTGCCTGGAGTGTTCTGAGCCTGGCCCAGTACTTC
CAWSVLSLAQYF
>TRBV5-1|TRBJ1-6|-|-
TGCGCCAGCAGCTTAGGGGGTTTATGGAATTCACCCCTCCACTTT
CASSLGGLWNSPLHF
>TRBV5-8|TRBJ2-3|-|TRBD2
TGTGCCAGCAGCTTGGAGGGGCTAGCGGGGGGCACTAGCACAGATACGCAGTATTTT
CASSLEGLAGGTSTDTQYF
>TRBV7-3|TRBJ1-6|few|-
TGTGCCAGCAGCTTAGGTGGGGGTAATTCACCCCTCCACTTT
CASSLGGGNSPLHF
>TRBV30|TRBJ2-7|-|TRBD2
TGTGCCTCGGGGACTAGCTCTTCCTACGAGCAGTACTTC
CASGTSSSYEQYF
>TRBV19|TRBJ1-1|-|-
TGTGCCAGTAGTATAGAGGTACAGGGAACTGAAGCTTTCTTT
CASSIEVQGTEAFF
>TRBV5-1|TRBJ1-2|once|TRBD1
TGCGCCAGCAGCTGGGCCGGGACAGACGAATATGGCTACACCTTC
CASSWAGTDEYGYTF
>TRBV4-2|TRBJ2-2|-|-
TGTGCCAGCTCCCGGGACTCCTACACCGGGGAGCTGTTTTTT
CASSRDSYTGELFF
>TRBV6-1|TRBJ1-6|-|-
TGTGCCAGCAAAGTCGGGAACGGACTATCACCCCTCCACTTT
CASKVGNGLSPLHF
>TRBV5-1|TRBJ2-7|-|TRBD1
TGCGCCAGCAGCTTCACCCCATCGGGACAGCAATCCTACGAGCAGTACTTC
CASSFTPSGQQSYEQYF
>TRBV9|TRBJ1-6|-|-
TGTGCCAGCGGCGGCTCCTATAATTCACCCCTCCACTTT
CASGGSYNSPLHF
>TRBV5-1|TRBJ1-3|once|-
TGCGCCAGCAGCTTTTTTGTGGGGCGCAGCTCTGGAAACACCATATATTTT
CASSFFVGRSSGNTIYF
>TRBV11-2|TRBJ2-2|-|-
TGTGCCAGCAGCTTAGTGGTAGCCCGACGATTCGGGGAGCTGTTTTTT
CASSLVVARRFGELFF
>TRBV19|TRBJ2-3|-|TRBD2
TGTGCCAGTAGTATTCGGCTAGCGGGGGCAGATACGCAGTATTTT
CASSIRLAGADTQYF
>TRBV7-2|TRBJ1-2|once|-
TGTGCCAGCAGCCCCAGTCGAGACAGCGATCTTGGCTACACCTTC
CASSPSRDSDLGYTF
>TRBV10-2|TRBJ2-7|-|TRBD1
TGCGCCAGCAGTGAGGGGACAGGGGCGCACCACTCCTACGAGCAGTACTTC
CASSEGTGAHHSYEQYF
>TRBV7-8|TRBJ2-7|-|-
TGTGCCAGCAGCATTCCCGGGGCCAGGACAACCTACGAGCAGTACTTC
CASSIPGARTTYEQYF